The 4 T cell receptor beta chains below were found in one sample sequenced in a study of identical twins. TCRdb reprocessed the 5' RACE reads with MiXCR, giving one entry per CDR3 protein. The sample lists about 220,000 distinct CDR3 sequences, 7.5% occurring once. These same data were also listed under a study on yellow fever vaccine responses in identical twins.

The sample was memory (CD45RO+) T cells sorted from blood. These TCRs come from a woman between 18 and 30 years old in good health.

There are many counts of this clonotype. This chain links TRBV5-1 with TRBJ1-2; D is ambiguous. The CDR3 length is 12 residues. Germline V CDR1 and CDR2: SGHRS, YFSETQ. The V end lost 7 bases, the J end lost 0 bases, and 7 bases lay between the germline ends. The CDR3 DNA is TGCGCCAGCGGGCAGACTAACTATGGCTACACCTTC. Amino acid sequence: CASGQTNYGYTF.

This clonotype has at least ten counts. V usage is TRBV20-1 and J usage is TRBJ1-5; a weak D match, TRBD1 (5 bases). V gave up 0 bases and J gave up 0 bases, with 15 bases separating them. The germline V gene encodes CDR1 DFQATT and CDR2 SNEGSKA (reference sequence). The CDR3 covers 17 residues. CDR3 loop: CSARDLPGPASNQPQHF. The CDR3 coding sequence is TGCAGTGCTAGAGACCTTCCGGGACCGGCTAGCAATCAGCCCCAGCATTTT.

With regard to this clonotype: Germline and junction disagree at one end, which may indicate a read error. The chain is built from TRBV2 and TRBJ2-4; TRBD2 matches 14 bases. Germline loops: CDR1 SNHLY, CDR2 FYNNEI. The CDR3 is 19 amino acids. The CDR3 nucleotides are TGTACCAGCAGTTCAGGGACTAGCGGGAGTGACGCGGCCAAAAACATTCAGTACTTC. Its protein product is CTSSSGTSGSDAAKNIQYF.

This clonotype was counted a few times. J is TRBJ2-3 and V is TRBV28; 13 nucleotides match TRBD2. V dropped 6 bases and J dropped 7; count of bases not matched to a gene: 19. Germline CDR1 is MDHEN and CDR2 is SYDVKM. The CDR3 totals 19 residues. CDR3 DNA: TGTGCCAGCAGCTCGACAGGACTAGCGGGAGAGGCCACCTCATATACGCAGTATTTT. Translated: CASSSTGLAGEATSYTQYF.